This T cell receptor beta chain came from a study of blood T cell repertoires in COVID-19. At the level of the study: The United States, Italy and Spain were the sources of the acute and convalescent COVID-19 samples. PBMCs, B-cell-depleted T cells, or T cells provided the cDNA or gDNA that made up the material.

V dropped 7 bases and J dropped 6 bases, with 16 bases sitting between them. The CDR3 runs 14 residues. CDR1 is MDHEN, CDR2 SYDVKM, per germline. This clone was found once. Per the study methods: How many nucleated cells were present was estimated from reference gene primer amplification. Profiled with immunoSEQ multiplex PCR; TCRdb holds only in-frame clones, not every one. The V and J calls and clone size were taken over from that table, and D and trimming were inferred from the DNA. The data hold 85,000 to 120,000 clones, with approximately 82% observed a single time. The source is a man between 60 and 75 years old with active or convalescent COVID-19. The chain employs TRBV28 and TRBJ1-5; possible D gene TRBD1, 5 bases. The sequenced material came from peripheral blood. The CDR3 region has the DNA TGTGCCAGCACTCTTGACGGCAGGGCTCAGCCCCAGCATTTT. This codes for CASTLDGRAQPQHF.